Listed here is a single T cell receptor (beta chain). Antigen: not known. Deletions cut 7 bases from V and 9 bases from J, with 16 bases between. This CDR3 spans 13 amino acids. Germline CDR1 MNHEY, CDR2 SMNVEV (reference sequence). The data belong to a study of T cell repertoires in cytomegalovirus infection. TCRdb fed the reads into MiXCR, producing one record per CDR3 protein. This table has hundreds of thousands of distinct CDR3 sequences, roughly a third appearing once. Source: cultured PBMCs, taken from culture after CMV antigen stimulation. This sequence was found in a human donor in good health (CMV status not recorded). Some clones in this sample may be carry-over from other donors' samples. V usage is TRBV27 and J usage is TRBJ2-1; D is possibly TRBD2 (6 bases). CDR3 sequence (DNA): TGTGCCAGCACCGTCGGGGGTTTCGGTGAGCAGTTCTTC. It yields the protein CASTVGGFGEQFF.